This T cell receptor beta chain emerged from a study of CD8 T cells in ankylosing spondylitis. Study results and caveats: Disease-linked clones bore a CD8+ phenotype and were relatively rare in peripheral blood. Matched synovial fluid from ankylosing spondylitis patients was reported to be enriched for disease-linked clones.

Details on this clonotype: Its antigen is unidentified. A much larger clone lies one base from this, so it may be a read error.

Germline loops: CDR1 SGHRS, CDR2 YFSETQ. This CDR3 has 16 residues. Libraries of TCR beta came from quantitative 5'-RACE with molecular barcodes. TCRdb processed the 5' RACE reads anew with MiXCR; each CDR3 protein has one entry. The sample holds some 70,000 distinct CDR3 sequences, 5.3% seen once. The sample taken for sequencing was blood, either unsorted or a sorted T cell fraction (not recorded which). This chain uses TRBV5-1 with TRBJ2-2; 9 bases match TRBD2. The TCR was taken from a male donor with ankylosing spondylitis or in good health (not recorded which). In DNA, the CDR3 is TGCGCCAGCAGCACCGGACTAGCGCTGAACACCGGGAAGCTGTTTTTT. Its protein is CASSTGLALNTGKLFF.